The 2 T cell receptor beta chains below come from one sample, sequenced in a study of T cells in localized non-small cell lung cancer. Generated by immunoSEQ multiplex PCR, the TCRdb table keeps only in-frame clones and is missing some. The table has about 2,200 clones, approximately 23% seen once; the top ten hold roughly 7.7%. Sequencing was performed on lung tumor tissue, taken before any cancer treatment. The source of these receptors is a man aged 40 to 70 with stage III lung adenocarcinoma.

The V call is TRBV19, the J call TRBJ2-1, with D unclear. V was cut by 3 bases and J by 8 bases, with 11 bases left in between. Germline V gene data show CDR1 as LNHDA and CDR2 as SQIVND (reference sequence). This CDR3 region has 13 residues. The CDR3 region is CASSIAALDEQFF. For the CDR3, the DNA is TGTGCCAGTAGTATCGCCGCTTTGGATGAGCAGTTCTTC.

This clone rates as large. The genes are TRBV30 and TRBJ1-1; D uncertain. The CDR3 is 12 residues long. Trimming left V 3 bases short and J 3 bases short, with 8 bases between. The germline V gene encodes CDR1 GTSNPN and CDR2 SVGIG (reference sequence). CDR3 sequence (DNA): TGTGCCTGGAGGTGGGCAGACACTGAAGCTTTCTTT. As protein: CAWRWADTEAFF.